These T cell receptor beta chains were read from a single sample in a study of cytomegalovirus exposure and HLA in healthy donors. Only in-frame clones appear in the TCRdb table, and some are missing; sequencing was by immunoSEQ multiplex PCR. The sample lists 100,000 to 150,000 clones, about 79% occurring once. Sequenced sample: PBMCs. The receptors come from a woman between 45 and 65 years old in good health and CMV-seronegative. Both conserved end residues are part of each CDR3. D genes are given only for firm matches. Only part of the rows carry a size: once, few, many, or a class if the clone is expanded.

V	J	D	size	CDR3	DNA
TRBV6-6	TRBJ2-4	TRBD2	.	CASSYGGEQNIQYF	TGTGCCAGCAGTTACGGGGGGGAACAAAACATTCAGTACTTC
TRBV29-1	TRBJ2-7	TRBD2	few	CSGGLGTYEQYF	TGCAGCGGGGGACTAGGAACCTACGAGCAGTACTTC
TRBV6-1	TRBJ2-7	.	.	CASSTQGSYEQYF	TGTGCCAGCAGTACTCAGGGTTCCTACGAGCAGTACTTC
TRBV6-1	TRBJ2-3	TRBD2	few	CASVLSGMTRDTQYF	TGTGCCAGCGTACTTAGCGGGATGACGAGGGATACGCAGTATTTT
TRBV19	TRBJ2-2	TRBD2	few	CASSPRTSGAGGELFF	TGTGCCAGTAGTCCGAGGACTAGCGGTGCGGGCGGGGAGCTGTTTTTT
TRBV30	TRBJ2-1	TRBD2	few	CAWHTSERYNEQFF	TGTGCCTGGCACACTAGCGAGAGATACAATGAGCAGTTCTTC
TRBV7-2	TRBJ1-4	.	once	CASSWGRKEEKLFF	TGTGCCAGCAGCTGGGGGAGGAAAGAAGAAAAACTGTTTTTT
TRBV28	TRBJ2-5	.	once	CATKSQRYQETQYF	TGTGCCACCAAGAGCCAGCGGTACCAAGAGACCCAGTACTTC
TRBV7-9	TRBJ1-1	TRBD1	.	CASSYDRVRNTEAFF	TGTGCCAGCAGCTACGACAGGGTCAGGAACACTGAAGCTTTCTTT
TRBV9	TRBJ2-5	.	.	CASSATSTQETQYF	TGTGCCAGCAGCGCCACGAGTACTCAAGAGACCCAGTACTTC
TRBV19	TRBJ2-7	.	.	CASSMGVGSYEQYF	TGTGCCAGTAGTATGGGCGTTGGGTCCTACGAGCAGTACTTC
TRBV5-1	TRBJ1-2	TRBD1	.	CASSPDRDGLGGYTF	TGCGCCAGCAGCCCGGACAGGGACGGCCTTGGCGGCTACACCTTC
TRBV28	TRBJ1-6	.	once	CASSLSDSPLHF	TGTGCCAGCAGTTTATCCGATTCACCCCTCCACTTT
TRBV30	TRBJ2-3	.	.	CAWSVLGATDTQYF	TGTGCCTGGAGTGTACTGGGGGCCACAGATACGCAGTATTTT
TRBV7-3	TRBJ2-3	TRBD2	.	CASSLPRGVTSGNTTDTQYF	TGTGCCAGCAGCTTACCCCGGGGCGTAACTAGCGGGAACACCACAGATACGCAGTATTTT
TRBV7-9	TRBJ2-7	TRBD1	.	CASSLGSGTGGYEQYF	TGTGCCAGCAGCTTAGGTTCCGGGACAGGGGGCTACGAGCAGTACTTC
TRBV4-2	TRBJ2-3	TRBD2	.	CASSQDISGSVSTQYF	TGTGCCAGCAGCCAAGATATTAGCGGGAGTGTTTCCACGCAGTATTTT
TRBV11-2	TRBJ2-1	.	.	CASSLNAQILFF	TGTGCCAGCAGCTTAAACGCTCAGATCCTGTTCTTC
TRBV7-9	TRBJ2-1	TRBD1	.	CASSLRDRGGNEQFF	TGTGCCAGCAGCTTGAGGGACAGGGGCGGAAATGAGCAGTTCTTC
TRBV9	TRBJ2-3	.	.	CASSVGASPSTDTQYF	TGTGCCAGCAGCGTAGGAGCTAGCCCTAGCACAGATACGCAGTATTTT
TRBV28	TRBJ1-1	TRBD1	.	CASRGQGHTEAFF	TGTGCCAGCAGAGGACAGGGACACACTGAAGCTTTCTTT
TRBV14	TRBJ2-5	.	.	CASSQSGGMETQYF	TGTGCCAGCAGCCAAAGTGGGGGCATGGAGACCCAGTACTTC
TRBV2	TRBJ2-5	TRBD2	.	CASGDLAGIQETQYF	TGTGCCAGCGGGGATTTAGCGGGCATACAAGAGACCCAGTACTTC
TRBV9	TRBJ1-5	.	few	CASSVGVLEPQHF	TGTGCCAGCAGCGTAGGCGTCTTAGAGCCCCAGCATTTT
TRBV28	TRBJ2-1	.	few	CASSEYRGEQFF	TGTGCCAGCAGCGAATACCGGGGTGAGCAGTTCTTC
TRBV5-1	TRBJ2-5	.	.	CASSLRGEEGETQYF	TGCGCCAGCAGCTTGAGAGGGGAGGAGGGAGAGACCCAGTACTTC
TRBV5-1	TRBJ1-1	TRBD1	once	CASSSGQGLMGEAFF	TGCGCCAGCAGCTCAGGACAGGGGCTGATGGGTGAAGCTTTCTTT
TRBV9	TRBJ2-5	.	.	CASSVDPDQETQYF	TGTGCCAGCAGCGTAGACCCGGACCAAGAGACCCAGTACTTC
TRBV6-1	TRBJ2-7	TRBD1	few	CASSERQGPYEQYF	TGTGCCAGCAGTGAGAGACAGGGCCCCTACGAGCAGTACTTC
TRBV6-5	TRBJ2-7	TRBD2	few	CASSGRTSGIYEQYF	TGTGCCAGCAGTGGAAGGACTAGCGGTATTTACGAGCAGTACTTC
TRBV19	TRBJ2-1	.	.	CASRGAESGSYNEQFF	TGTGCCAGTAGGGGGGCGGAGAGTGGTTCCTACAATGAGCAGTTCTTC
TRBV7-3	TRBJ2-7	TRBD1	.	CASSPSGTGRYEQYF	TGTGCCAGCAGCCCCTCCGGGACAGGTCGCTACGAGCAGTACTTC
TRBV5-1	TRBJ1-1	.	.	CASSLGSGNTEAFF	TGCGCCAGCAGCTTAGGTTCAGGTAACACTGAAGCTTTCTTT
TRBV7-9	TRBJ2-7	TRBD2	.	CASSALAGIYEQYF	TGTGCCAGCAGCGCACTAGCGGGAATCTACGAGCAGTACTTC
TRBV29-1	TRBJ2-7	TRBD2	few	CSVGGLAGSYEQYF	TGCAGCGTTGGCGGACTAGCAGGGTCCTACGAGCAGTACTTC
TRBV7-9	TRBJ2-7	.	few	CSSSLTSGYYEQYF	TGTTCCAGCAGCTTAACTTCAGGGTACTACGAGCAGTACTTC
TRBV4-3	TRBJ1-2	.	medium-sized	CASSQEGEAYGYTF	TGCGCCAGCAGCCAAGAGGGGGAGGCTTATGGCTACACCTTC
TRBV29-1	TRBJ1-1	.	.	CSVAPKISGNTEAFF	TGCAGCGTTGCCCCTAAAATTTCGGGAAACACTGAAGCTTTCTTT
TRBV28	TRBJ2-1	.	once	CASSFSQGGVNEQFF	TGTGCCAGCAGTTTTAGTCAAGGGGGGGTCAATGAGCAGTTCTTC
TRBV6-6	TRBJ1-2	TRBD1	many	CASSRDRDYGYTF	TGTGCCAGCAGCCGGGACAGGGATTATGGCTACACCTTC